This T cell receptor beta chain was sequenced in a study of cytomegalovirus exposure and HLA in healthy donors. This clone came up once. Vbeta (60) and Jbeta (13) primers were used in the PCR. In the original workflow: An analysis performed later counted 60 million to 90 million unique TCR beta chains (roughly 10 million of them shared). Profiling relied on immunoSEQ multiplex PCR, and the TCRdb table lists in-frame clones only, not all of them. The V and J calls and the clone size are those of that table, but D and trimming were determined from the DNA. The table lists about 200,000 clones, roughly four fifths of them singletons. The germline V gene encodes CDR1 LNHDA and CDR2 SQIVND (reference sequence). V was pared by 6 bases and J by 6 bases, with 7 bases of the junction left unmatched. The CDR3 is 14 amino acids.

Sequenced sample: PBMCs. The sequence derives from a woman aged 40 to 49 in good health and CMV-seronegative. The gene calls are TRBV19 and TRBJ1-2; 10 bases align to TRBD1. For the CDR3, the DNA is TGTGCCAGTAGCGAACAGACAGGGGGCAATGGCTACACCTTC. This codes for CASSEQTGGNGYTF.